These 24 T cell receptor beta chains were sequenced from one sample in a study of T cell responses to AZD1222 COVID-19 vaccine (dated by TCRdb to about 2021). This specimen's time point label, interpreted: baseline before first vaccination. Receptor amplification or capture employed the immunoSEQ multiplex PCR assay. This is the immuneACCESS table as TCRdb keeps it, with only in-frame sequences that have V and J called. A part of the clones is gone; compared with another copy, unresolved V genes explain less than half, and the rest is unexplained. For this sample the table gives about 120,000 clones, of which more than 85% were detected only once. The ten biggest clones cover about 3% of the sample. The material was peripheral blood, obtained on day 0 of AZD1222 vaccination. These receptors all stem from an adult in good health.

This chain uses TRBV3-1 (or the pseudogene TRBV3-2) with TRBJ1-3, with D possibly being TRBD1 (6 bases). Trimming stripped 7 bases from V and 0 bases from J, with 10 bases between. The germline gives CDR1 LGHDT, CDR2 YNNKEL (reference sequence). The CDR3 extends over 14 amino acids. CDR3 in amino acids: CASKQGSSGNTIYF. The CDR3 nucleotides are TGTGCCAGCAAACAGGGCAGCTCTGGAAACACCATATATTTT.

Here the CDR3 reads CASSFWTGVSSPLHF. In DNA, the CDR3 is TGTGCCAGCAGTTTCTGGACAGGGGTGAGTTCACCCCTCCACTTT. V and J are TRBV27 and TRBJ1-6; 9 bases are shared with TRBD1. The V and J ends lost 3 bases and 9 bases, in that order; junction bases with no gene match: 6. The CDR3 covers 15 residues. Germline V gene data show CDR1 as MNHEY and CDR2 as SMNVEV (reference sequence).

This clone is a singleton in its sample. This chain links TRBV7-2 with TRBJ2-1; unclear D gene. V was cut by 2 bases and J by 9 bases, with 5 bases left in between. The CDR3 runs to 11 residues. Germline V gene sequence: CDR1 SGHTA, CDR2 FQGNSA. CDR3 amino acids: CASSLLGEQFF. The DNA for the CDR3 is TGTGCCAGCAGCTTATTGGGTGAGCAGTTCTTC.

This rearrangement joins TRBV19 to TRBJ1-6; D unclear. V lost 6 bases, J lost 9 bases, and 9 bases lay in between. The germline V gene encodes CDR1 LNHDA and CDR2 SQIVND (reference sequence). The CDR3 sequence is 12 residues long. Here the CDR3 DNA reads TGTGCCAGTAGCCTCCCGGGTTCACCCCTCCACTTT. Translation gives CASSLPGSPLHF.

Of note for this clone: Other DNA sequences in this specimen translate into the identical CDR3. The chain recombines TRBV28 with TRBJ1-5; perhaps TRBD1 as D (5 bases). Germline CDR1 reads MDHEN; CDR2 reads SYDVKM. The V gene lost 5 bases and the J gene lost 0 bases, with 14 bases spanning the gap. This CDR3 is 16 amino acids long. The CDR3 is CASSLRQGRSNQPQHF. The CDR3 DNA reads TGTGCCAGCAGTCTTAGGCAGGGACGTAGCAATCAGCCCCAGCATTTT.

The chain links TRBV7-9 to TRBJ2-1, with D possibly TRBD2 on 6 matching bases. This CDR3 comprises 16 residues. Between the trimmed V and J ends, which lost 3 bases and 1 base, there was a span of 13 bases. Germline-derived CDR1 and CDR2 are SEHNR and FQNEAQ (reference sequence). The CDR3 here is CASSLQVAGSYNEQFF. In nucleotides, the CDR3 is TGTGCCAGCAGCTTGCAGGTGGCGGGGTCCTACAATGAGCAGTTCTTC.

The gene calls are TRBV3-1 (or the pseudogene TRBV3-2) and TRBJ2-2; no definite D call. Germline CDR1 LGHDT, CDR2 YNNKEL (reference sequence). V dropped 0 bases and J dropped 3 bases, with 8 bases sitting between them. The CDR3 runs 15 residues. The CDR3 sequence: CASSQDRPDTGELFF. Written as DNA, the CDR3 is TGTGCCAGCAGCCAAGATCGGCCTGACACCGGGGAGCTGTTTTTT.

A note on this clone: At one boundary the junction diverges from the germline segment, which might be a read error. The chain combines TRBV7-3 with TRBJ1-3; D remains ambiguous. The CDR3 is 13 residues long. Germline V gene data show CDR1 as SGHTA and CDR2 as FQGTGA. CDR3 in DNA: TGTGCCCGCAGCTCGTACTCTGGAAACACCATATATTTT. Its translation: CARSSYSGNTIYF.

This sequence joins TRBV6-5 and TRBJ1-2; perhaps TRBD1 as D (6 bases). Germline V CDR1 and CDR2: MNHEY, SVGAGI. With 6 bases removed from V and 5 bases from J, the gap between germline ends came to 19 bases. This CDR3 comprises 15 residues. CDR3 nucleotide sequence: TGTGCCAGCAGATACCGGGACATCGGCTGGTATGGCTACACCTTC. Its translation: CASRYRDIGWYGYTF.

V usage is TRBV4-1 and J usage is TRBJ1-4; 7 bases fit TRBD1. The germline V gene has CDR1 MGHRA and CDR2 YSYEKL. The CDR3 runs 15 residues. J was trimmed by 6 bases and V by 2 bases; bases with no gene match: 6. The CDR3 DNA reads as TGCGCCAGCAGCCAACCAACAGGGGTGGATGAAAAACTGTTTTTT. The encoded protein is CASSQPTGVDEKLFF.

The CDR3 coding sequence is TGTGCCAGCAGTTACCGGGACGGTAACACTGAAGCTTTCTTT. Protein product: CASSYRDGNTEAFF. The genes are TRBV6-5 and TRBJ1-1; D possibly corresponds to TRBD1 (5 bases). With 2 bases removed from V and 2 bases from J, the gap between germline ends came to 9 bases. CDR3 length equals 14 residues. CDR1 and CDR2 (germline): MNHEY, SVGAGI.

The rearrangement joins TRBV7-9 to TRBJ2-5, with 9 bases fitting TRBD2. CDR3 size: 18 residues. In germline, CDR1 is SEHNR, CDR2 FQNEAQ (reference sequence). J lost 5 bases, V lost 2 bases, and 15 bases had no gene match. CDR3 in amino acids: CASSLFGPGSGRSETQYF. As DNA, the CDR3 is TGTGCCAGCAGCTTATTTGGCCCCGGAAGCGGGAGGAGCGAGACCCAGTACTTC.

The CDR3 DNA is TGTGCCAGCAGCCGACGACAGAACACTGAAGCTTTCTTT. This codes for CASSRRQNTEAFF. The chain employs TRBV6-5 and TRBJ1-1; D gene unclear. This CDR3 is built from 13 residues. Germline V lookup: CDR1 MNHEY, CDR2 SVGAGI. V shed 6 bases and J shed 1 base, with 9 bases lying between them.

This chain connects TRBV25-1 to TRBJ1-5; TRBD1 agrees at 7 bases. This CDR3 is 17 amino acids long. Germline assignment: CDR1 MGHDK and CDR2 SYGVNS. Trimming at V came to 5 bases and at J to 0 bases, leaving 10 bases not matched to a gene. The CDR3 sequence is CASSPQGGGYSNQPQHF. CDR3 bases: TGTGCCAGCAGTCCACAGGGAGGGGGCTATAGCAATCAGCCCCAGCATTTT.

This clone came up once. J is TRBJ1-1 and V is TRBV9, with D uncertain. The CDR3 sequence is 13 residues long. V was clipped by 5 bases and J by 2 bases, with 10 bases between them. Looked up from germline, CDR1 is SGDLS and CDR2 is YYNGEE. The CDR3 protein is CASRTEFNTEAFF. CDR3 DNA sequence: TGTGCCAGCAGGACGGAATTCAACACTGAAGCTTTCTTT.

The chain has TRBV24-1 and TRBJ2-7, with D unclear. The germline V and J ends were trimmed by 3 bases and 6 bases, with 14 bases remaining between them. This CDR3 comprises 14 residues. Germline CDR1 is KGHDR and CDR2 is SFDVKD. The DNA of the CDR3 is TGTGCCACCAGTGATCCCAATGGGCGCAGCGAGCAGTACTTC. Amino acid sequence: CATSDPNGRSEQYF.

The rearrangement uses TRBV21-1 and TRBJ1-2; the D call of TRBD1 is as the table states it, not checked on the DNA. TRBV21-1 constitutes a pseudogene. This CDR3 has 20 amino acids. Here the CDR3 DNA reads TGTGCCAGCAGCAATGTGGCGAGGGTACGGGACAGGGGTAGGGGATGCGGCTACACCTTC. It translates to CASSNVARVRDRGRGCGYTF.

This chain uses TRBV7-6 with TRBJ2-2; 9 nucleotides match TRBD1. Losses at the gene ends were 2 bases for V and 7 bases for J; bases not matched to a gene: 11. This CDR3 has 17 amino acids. CDR1 SGHVS and CDR2 FNYEAQ come from the germline V gene. The CDR3 nucleotides read TGTGCCAGCAGCTTATTTTTTCGACAGGGGGACGGCGGGGAGCTGTTTTTT. It translates to CASSLFFRQGDGGELFF.

CDR3 amino acids: CATSLQYNYGYTF. CDR3 DNA sequence: TGTGCCACCTCTCTGCAGTATAACTATGGCTACACCTTC. The chain carries TRBV28 and TRBJ1-2; the D is unclear. Germline CDR1 reads MDHEN; CDR2 reads SYDVKM. V was shortened by 10 bases and J by 1 base, with 13 bases between the two germline ends. This CDR3 is built from 13 residues.

The rearrangement uses TRBV3-1 (or the pseudogene TRBV3-2) and TRBJ1-2; D is possibly TRBD1 (5 bases). The CDR3 covers 14 residues. Germline CDR1 reads LGHDT; CDR2 reads YNNKEL (reference sequence). Trimming pared 11 bases from V and 5 bases from J, leaving 21 bases between. CDR3 sequence reads: CASRTTGEGYGYTF. The CDR3 DNA sequence: TGTGCCTCCCGGACAACGGGGGAGGGATATGGCTACACCTTC.

This rearrangement joins TRBV3-1 (or the pseudogene TRBV3-2) to TRBJ1-1, with D unclear. Germline V gene sequence: CDR1 LGHDT, CDR2 YNNKEL (reference sequence). There are 13 residues in the CDR3. Trimming took off 4 bases at V and 0 bases at J, with 6 bases between the two ends. The CDR3 loop reads CASSRTMNTEAFF. CDR3 nucleotides: TGTGCCAGCAGCCGGACGATGAACACTGAAGCTTTCTTT.

This chain joins TRBV11-2 and TRBJ2-1; 11 bases agree with TRBD2. Germline loops: CDR1 SGHAT, CDR2 FQNNGV. The CDR3 extends over 16 amino acids. After removal of 4 bases from V and 4 bases from J, the junction contained 6 bases not matched to a gene. For the CDR3, the DNA is TGTGCCAGCAGCTCCTATAGCGGGAGGGATTACAATGAGCAGTTCTTC. Protein sequence: CASSSYSGRDYNEQFF. The full variable domain, in which reference TRBV11-2 and TRBJ2-1 provide the parts outside the CDR3, is EAGVAQSPRYKIIEKRQSVAFWCNPISGHATLYWYQQILGQGPKLLIQFQNNGVVDDSQLPKDRFSAERLKGVDSTLKIQPAKLEDSAVYLCASSSYSGRDYNEQFFGPGTRLTVL.

The gene calls are TRBV7-9 and TRBJ2-7, with no clear D. V lost 5 bases and J 3 bases, leaving 14 bases between the germline ends. There are 14 residues in the CDR3. CDR1 SEHNR and CDR2 FQNEAQ come from the germline V gene (reference sequence). In nucleotides, the CDR3 is TGTGCCAGCAGCCACCCGCTCCGCTTCTACGAGCAGTACTTC. It translates to CASSHPLRFYEQYF.

This chain links TRBV7-2 with TRBJ2-1; D remains unclear. This CDR3 has 14 amino acids. V was cut by 5 bases and J by 4 bases, with 12 bases left in between. Germline loops: CDR1 SGHTA, CDR2 FQGNSA. The CDR3 protein is CASSLPFQYNEQFF. The DNA for the CDR3 is TGTGCCAGCAGCCTCCCCTTTCAGTACAATGAGCAGTTCTTC.